This is a list of T cell receptor beta chains from one sample in a study of shared clonotypes between healthy human individuals. Profiling relied on immunoSEQ multiplex PCR, and the TCRdb table lists in-frame clones only, not all of them. This table holds 450,000 to 500,000 clones, approximately 82% found once. The sequencing input was PBMCs. These receptors were obtained from a woman aged 40 to 50 in good health. Some clones in this sample may be carry-over from other donors' samples. Both conserved end residues are trimmed from each CDR3. A D gene is named only where the DNA matches it firmly. Expanded clones are given a class, and other clones once, few, many or no size at all.

CDR3,J,V,size,D,length
ASRADRGRGNIQY,TRBJ2-4,TRBV6-4,.,TRBD1,13
ASTRREFHEQY,TRBJ2-7,TRBV27,.,.,11
ASSVSGKNTEAF,TRBJ1-1,TRBV6-1,.,.,12
ASSYSSYEQY,TRBJ2-7,TRBV6-5,.,.,10
ASSALLESSYNEQF,TRBJ2-1,TRBV7-8,.,.,14
ASSEPWAGKTYEQY,TRBJ2-7,TRBV2,.,.,14
ASSEQLGGETQY,TRBJ2-5,TRBV2,.,.,12
ASNAPGGDTEAF,TRBJ1-1,TRBV28,.,TRBD1,12
ASSFSGTQYEQY,TRBJ2-7,TRBV27,.,.,12
AWSVHGPLAKNIQY,TRBJ2-4,TRBV30,.,.,14
ASSESRLQRLF,TRBJ1-4,TRBV6-1,.,.,11
ASSMSSGSTDTQY,TRBJ2-3,TRBV19,.,TRBD2,13
ASSQLGGSPFNEQF,TRBJ2-1,TRBV27,.,TRBD1,14
ASSLTGQVSANEKLF,TRBJ1-4,TRBV5-1,few,.,15
ASSERWTGFTYEQY,.,TRBV6-1,once,TRBD1,14
ASSEVSGAPQY,TRBJ2-3,TRBV6-1,.,.,11
ASSERGLAGGETQY,TRBJ2-5,TRBV9,.,TRBD2,14
ASTKNNEQF,TRBJ2-1,TRBV28,.,.,9
ASSPTPIGNGYT,TRBJ1-2,TRBV2,.,.,12
AIREDRATGELF,TRBJ2-2,TRBV10-3,few,TRBD1,12
ASSLGGGKKTQY,TRBJ2-5,TRBV7-2,.,TRBD2,12
ASSLTPRGGYGYT,TRBJ1-2,TRBV7-3,.,.,13
ASRKQGAPGELF,TRBJ2-2,TRBV27,.,TRBD1,12
ASSPVWRPRRQETQY,TRBJ2-5,TRBV7-6,.,.,15
ASSFQDSSYEQY,TRBJ2-7,TRBV7-2,.,.,12
ASSQGQGQGFEKLF,TRBJ1-4,TRBV5-4,.,TRBD1,14
ASSQVWRGPYEQY,TRBJ2-7,TRBV14,.,.,13
ASSEREASDTQY,TRBJ2-3,TRBV25-1,.,TRBD2,12
ASSLASGTASYNEQF,TRBJ2-1,TRBV7-2,.,.,15
ASSQDRTLGDTQY,TRBJ2-3,TRBV4-3,.,.,13
ASSVAGANVLT,TRBJ2-6,TRBV9,.,.,11
ASSWRGRSEPQH,TRBJ1-5,TRBV27,.,.,12
ASSRRAVTSYEQY,TRBJ2-7,TRBV7-8,.,.,13
ASSYSRELNEQF,TRBJ2-1,TRBV6-6,.,TRBD2,12
ASSWRLAAYQETQY,TRBJ2-5,TRBV6-5,.,TRBD2,14
ATLEGGETQY,TRBJ2-5,TRBV6-6,once,.,10
ASSYGRFQY,TRBJ2-4,TRBV6-6,.,.,9
ASSLASGGYNEQF,TRBJ2-1,TRBV7-3,.,TRBD2,13
ASSFGMLNTEAF,TRBJ1-1,TRBV7-9,.,.,12
ASSLHAYEQY,TRBJ2-7,TRBV13,.,.,10
ASSHSRGWGETQY,TRBJ2-5,TRBV4-3,.,TRBD2,13
AISESEIALAYEQY,TRBJ2-7,TRBV10-3,once,.,14
AWCGKNNEQF,TRBJ2-1,TRBV30,.,.,10
ASTGFFPETTEAF,TRBJ1-1,TRBV6-1,.,.,13
ASSLGRANTGELF,TRBJ2-2,TRBV7-3,once,.,13
ASSYSNRGYEQY,TRBJ2-7,TRBV6-5,.,TRBD1,12
ASSQRGGEEQF,TRBJ2-1,TRBV4-3,.,.,11
ASSSDSSYEQY,.,TRBV5-4,.,.,11
ASSQVGLASTDTQY,TRBJ2-3,TRBV5-1,.,.,14
ASSPGGGRETQY,TRBJ2-5,TRBV5-4,.,.,12
ASSPTAGLATDTQY,TRBJ2-3,TRBV5-1,.,TRBD2,14
SVTTSGSTNEQF,TRBJ2-1,TRBV29-1,.,TRBD2,12
AISETRDRGFPLEEQF,TRBJ2-1,TRBV10-3,.,TRBD1,16
AWSVKARNTEAF,TRBJ1-1,TRBV30,.,.,12